The clone carrying this TCR beta chain appeared a single time. As for treatment: approximately 18 received Ad26.COV2.S at low or high dose, single or two shots; about 5 received placebo; per-sample allocation not given. The samples were gathered on day 63 after the first injection of vaccine or placebo. This sample was taken from a study of Ad26.COV2.S vaccination and SARS-CoV-2 variants. The data were produced by immunoSEQ multiplex PCR, yet TCRdb's version contains in-frame clones alone and is incomplete. There are about 320,000 clones in the sample; 86% occur only once, and 1.5% to 2.5% lies in the top ten. Germline V CDR1 and CDR2: MNHEY, SVGAGI. CDR3 length: 14 amino acids. The J segment lost 5 bases and the V segment lost 6 bases, leaving 7 bases of the junction unmatched.

Here the sequenced sample was peripheral blood, taken in a trial of Ad26.COV2.S vaccine versus placebo. V and J are TRBV6-5 and TRBJ1-5; 7 bases are a match to TRBD1. The receptor was derived from a person aged 18 to 65 who received the Ad26.COV2.S COVID-19 vaccine or a placebo. CDR3 amino acids: CASRSTGRDQPQHF. CDR3 DNA: TGTGCCAGCAGGTCGACAGGGAGGGATCAGCCCCAGCATTTT.